Listed here are 31 T cell receptor beta chains from one sample, sequenced in a study of blood T cells in healthy people across ages. Combining a sample-barcoded 5' primer with a J-beta primer mix, a second PCR ran for roughly 7 to 12 cycles. TCRdb ran MiXCR on the 5' RACE reads and lists one entry per CDR3 protein. The sample consists of roughly 1,500,000 distinct CDR3 sequences, 35% to 45% of them appearing once. The specimen was blood. The receptors come from a woman aged 18-30 years in good health.

The chain joins TRBV24-1 to TRBJ1-2; D may be TRBD1 (5 bases). CDR1 and CDR2 from the germline V gene are KGHDR and SFDVKD. V lost 4 bases and J 3 bases, leaving 17 bases between the germline ends. This CDR3 contains 16 residues. CDR3 DNA sequence: TGTGCCACCAGTGACCCCGAGGGGAGTTGGGACTATGGCTACACCTTC. It codes for CATSDPEGSWDYGYTF.

The chain is built from TRBV4-2 and TRBJ2-2; D unclear. Germline V gene sequence: CDR1 LGHNA, CDR2 YNFKEQ. The germline V and J ends were trimmed by 0 bases and 6 bases, with 5 bases remaining between them. This CDR3 is 13 amino acids long. CDR3 sequence (DNA): TGTGCCAGCAGCCAAGAGGACCCCGGGGAGCTGTTTTTT. Translation: CASSQEDPGELFF.

This clonotype occurred a few times. J is TRBJ2-1 and V is TRBV25-1; 7 nucleotides match TRBD2. The CDR3 runs to 15 residues. J was trimmed by 0 bases and V by 6 bases; bases with no gene match: 5. Germline V gives CDR1 MGHDK, CDR2 SYGVNS. The CDR3 region has the DNA TGTGCCAGCAGAGGCTCTAGCGGCTCCTACAATGAGCAGTTCTTC. Residues: CASRGSSGSYNEQFF.

The chain employs TRBV14 and TRBJ2-4, with 12 nucleotides matching TRBD1. Germline V CDR1 and CDR2: SGHDN, FVKESK. Germline trimming cut 0 bases from V and 13 bases from J; bases unmatched to any gene: 19. The CDR3 extends over 19 amino acids. CDR3 in amino acids: CASSQDDPGQGALYNEQYF. The CDR3 nucleotides are TGTGCCAGCAGCCAAGATGATCCGGGACAGGGGGCGCTGTACAATGAGCAGTACTTC.

This clonotype was seen more than once but under ten times. The CDR3 nucleotides are TGTGCCAGCAGTCCTTACAGGGCGGCGGAAAAACTGTTTTTT. This gives the protein CASSPYRAAEKLFF. The chain uses TRBV12-3 or TRBV12-4 and TRBJ1-4; D is perhaps TRBD1 (6 bases). CDR3 size: 14 residues. V lost 5 bases and J 8 bases, leaving 15 bases between the germline ends.

This chain connects TRBV4-1 to TRBJ2-4; 8 bases map to TRBD1. Gene TRBJ2-5 matches the end of the DNA better, so the J call may be wrong. The CDR3 has 15 residues. Germline lookup yields CDR1 MGHRA and CDR2 YSYEKL. CDR3 DNA: TGCGCCAGCAGCCGGACAGGGATGGTGGGGGAGACCCAGTACTTC. Protein: CASSRTGMVGETQYF.

This clonotype was recorded a few times. V gene TRBV10-3 combines with J gene TRBJ2-2; D is ambiguous. V was pared by 4 bases and J by 0 bases, with 9 bases between. CDR3 length equals 15 residues. CDR1 is ENHRY and CDR2 is SYGVKD in the germline V gene. DNA of the CDR3: TGTGCCATCAGTGGGCTTCCCTCGAACACCGGGGAGCTGTTTTTT. Amino acid sequence: CAISGLPSNTGELFF.

V and J are TRBV28 and TRBJ2-7; 7 bases match TRBD1. This CDR3 comprises 22 residues. Losses at the gene ends were 4 bases for V and 2 bases for J; bases not matched to a gene: 29. Germline loops: CDR1 MDHEN, CDR2 SYDVKM. CDR3 nucleotides: TGTGCCAGCAGTTCCCCAGACGGCACCGGGACAGCGGTCGGGGAACCAACCTACGAGCAGTACTTC. It codes for CASSSPDGTGTAVGEPTYEQYF.

This clonotype was counted a few times. The CDR3 spells CASKDNTGEIYGYTF. The CDR3 coding sequence is TGTGCCAGCAAAGACAACACAGGGGAGATCTATGGCTACACCTTC. The chain has TRBV6-6 and TRBJ1-2, with 7 positions matching TRBD1. The CDR3 covers 15 residues. In germline, CDR1 is MNHNY, CDR2 SVGAGI (reference sequence). V gave up 7 bases and J gave up 4 bases; unmatched junction bases: 12.

The CDR3 loop is CSAFGPSGNTEAFF. CDR3 nucleotides: TGCAGTGCTTTTGGGCCTTCAGGGAACACTGAAGCTTTCTTT. The chain links TRBV20-1 to TRBJ1-1; D gene uncertain. The V and J ends lost 5 bases and 1 base respectively, with 14 bases between them. The length of the CDR3 is 14 residues. Per the germline V gene, CDR1 is DFQATT and CDR2 is SNEGSKA (reference sequence).

This chain joins TRBV10-3 and TRBJ2-1; 11 bases map to TRBD1. The DNA end favors TRBJ2-7, so the J call may be wrong. CDR1 ENHRY and CDR2 SYGVKD come from the germline V gene. The CDR3 contains 14 residues. The DNA of the CDR3 is TGTGCCATCAGGGGACAGGGGGTTTTCAATGAGCAGTACTTC. It encodes CAIRGQGVFNEQYF.

The chain is built from TRBV12-3 or TRBV12-4 and TRBJ2-1; D tentatively fits TRBD1 or TRBD2 (5 bases each). Trimming cost V 6 bases and J 8 bases, with 20 bases left between them. This CDR3 has 15 residues. Here the CDR3 reads CASSTRGPSVDEQFF. CDR3 nucleotides: TGTGCCAGCAGCACGAGGGGACCGTCTGTGGATGAGCAGTTCTTC.

This rearrangement joins TRBV10-3 to TRBJ2-1; D remains unclear. The germline V and J ends were trimmed by 7 bases and 0 bases, with 10 bases remaining between them. In germline, CDR1 is ENHRY, CDR2 SYGVKD. CDR3 length: 14 amino acids. The CDR3 region has the DNA TGTGCCATCAAACGGGCGAGCTCCTACAATGAGCAGTTCTTC. Its protein is CAIKRASSYNEQFF.

The chain links TRBV4-2 to TRBJ2-5; 7 bases fit TRBD2. CDR1 and CDR2 (germline): LGHNA, YNFKEQ. Unmatched junction bases numbered 10, after V lost 1 base and J lost 11 bases. The CDR3 sequence is 14 residues long. The CDR3 DNA sequence: TGTGCCAGCAGCCAAGCATGGGGGGGTAATGAGCAGTACTTC. Amino acids: CASSQAWGGNEQYF.

This clonotype was seen only a few times. V is TRBV9 and J is TRBJ2-3, with 9 positions matching TRBD2. CDR1 is SGDLS, CDR2 YYNGEE, per germline. V gave up 0 bases and J gave up 5 bases; unmatched junction bases: 7. The CDR3 length is 16 residues. CDR3 region: CASSVGSSGGIDTQYF. CDR3 bases: TGTGCCAGCAGCGTAGGAAGTAGCGGGGGTATAGATACGCAGTATTTT.

This clonotype was found a few times. This chain uses TRBV6-5 with TRBJ2-5; the D gene is possibly TRBD2 (6 bases). Deletions cut 2 bases from V and 2 bases from J, with 18 bases between. The CDR3 contains 17 residues. The germline gives CDR1 MNHEY, CDR2 SVGAGI. The CDR3 nucleotides are TGTGCCAGCAGTTACGTGGCGGGGAGCCGTGTACAAGAGACCCAGTACTTC. This sequence encodes CASSYVAGSRVQETQYF.

The rearrangement uses TRBV6-5 and TRBJ1-2; TRBD1 matches at 7 bases. CDR3 length: 16 residues. The ends lost 0 bases at V and 4 bases at J; junction bases unmatched: 8. Germline-derived CDR1 and CDR2 are MNHEY and SVGAGI. CDR3 loop: CASSYSSGQLPYGYTF. DNA for the CDR3: TGTGCCAGCAGTTACTCTTCGGGACAGCTTCCCTATGGCTACACCTTC.

The sample holds a few counts of this clonotype. This rearrangement joins TRBV20-1 to TRBJ2-5; D may be TRBD2 (6 bases). The CDR3 is 13 residues long. Looked up from germline, CDR1 is DFQATT and CDR2 is SNEGSKA (reference sequence). Trimming removed 5 bases at V and 3 bases at J, with 13 bases between. CDR3 protein: CSAVLAQKETQYF. The CDR3 bases are TGCAGTGCTGTTCTAGCGCAGAAAGAGACCCAGTACTTC.

The V gene is TRBV29-1, the J gene TRBJ2-5; tentative D call: TRBD2 (5 bases). Germline V gene sequence: CDR1 SQVTM, CDR2 ANQGSEA. The length of the CDR3 is 14 residues. V lost 1 base and J 4 bases, leaving 13 bases between the germline ends. The CDR3: CSVEVEGRRETQYF. The CDR3 DNA is TGCAGCGTTGAAGTTGAGGGAAGGCGAGAGACCCAGTACTTC.

The chain joins TRBV24-1 to TRBJ2-7, with 9 bases that match TRBD2. CDR3 length: 14 residues. Germline CDR1 KGHDR, CDR2 SFDVKD. J was trimmed by 3 bases and V by 6 bases; bases with no gene match: 5. The CDR3 loop is CATSSGRRDYEQYF. CDR3 DNA sequence: TGTGCCACCAGTAGCGGGAGGCGAGACTACGAGCAGTACTTC.

The rearrangement joins TRBV5-1 to TRBJ2-1, with 12 bases aligning to TRBD1. V shed 5 bases and J 7 bases; nucleotides not matched to a gene: 7. Germline CDR1 is SGHRS and CDR2 is YFSETQ. The CDR3 runs 15 residues. CDR3 sequence (DNA): TGCGCCAGCAGACAAGGGACAGGGGGCTATAATGAGCAGTTCTTC. Protein product: CASRQGTGGYNEQFF.

In the case of this clonotype: With a much larger clone just one base away, this may be a read error. V is TRBV10-3 and J is TRBJ2-5; no reliable D call. The DNA end lines up better with TRBJ2-1; the J call may be wrong. Germline V lookup: CDR1 ENHRY, CDR2 SYGVKD. The CDR3 runs to 15 residues. CDR3 coding DNA: TGTGCCATCAAGACCGGACCATGGGGTCAAGAGACCCAGTTCTTC. Encoded protein: CAIKTGPWGQETQFF.

The rearrangement joins TRBV2 to TRBJ1-5, with TRBD1 identical over 9 bases. This CDR3 has 13 amino acids. Looked up from germline, CDR1 is SNHLY and CDR2 is FYNNEI. The trim removed 8 bases at V and 3 bases at J, leaving 2 bases unmatched. The CDR3 spells CASGQGTNQPQHF. Written as DNA, the CDR3 is TGTGCCAGCGGACAGGGGACCAATCAGCCCCAGCATTTT.

V is TRBV6-5 and J is TRBJ1-1; the D is unclear. CDR1 is MNHEY and CDR2 is SVGAGI in the germline V gene. The CDR3 consists of 14 residues. V dropped 11 bases and J dropped 1 base, with 17 bases sitting between them. CDR3 DNA: TGTGCCTCCCGCGCGGCCCGCACGAACACTGAAGCTTTCTTT. Translation: CASRAARTNTEAFF.

J is TRBJ2-1 and V is TRBV9; 11 nucleotides line up with TRBD2. The CDR3 extends over 16 amino acids. V trimming: 0 bases; J trimming: 9 bases; junction bases outside the gene matches: 8. The germline gives CDR1 SGDLS, CDR2 YYNGEE. Here the CDR3 reads CASSVEASGRRGEQFF. CDR3 nucleotide sequence: TGTGCCAGCAGCGTAGAGGCTAGCGGGAGGCGGGGTGAGCAGTTCTTC.

The chain uses TRBV29-1 and TRBJ2-1; D perhaps matches TRBD1 (6 bases). In germline, CDR1 is SQVTM, CDR2 ANQGSEA. V was shortened by 6 bases and J by 2 bases, with 14 bases between the two germline ends. This CDR3 contains 14 residues. The CDR3 spells CSVPTGITYNEQFF. The CDR3 DNA is TGCAGCGTACCAACAGGGATCACCTACAATGAGCAGTTCTTC.

This clonotype turned up a few times. J is TRBJ1-4 and V is TRBV6-5; D perhaps matches TRBD1 (6 bases). CDR1 is MNHEY, CDR2 SVGAGI, per germline. The V end lost 5 bases, the J end lost 8 bases, and 15 bases lay between the germline ends. CDR3 length: 14 amino acids. The DNA of the CDR3 is TGTGCCAGCAGTGCAGGGGTCAGGGGCGAAAAACTGTTTTTT. It specifies CASSAGVRGEKLFF.

In this sample, this clonotype turned up a few times. In DNA, the CDR3 is TGTGCCAGCAGCCACGGGACTGAGGGTGAGCAGTTCTTC. Encoded protein: CASSHGTEGEQFF. The genes are TRBV4-2 and TRBJ2-1; D is perhaps TRBD2 (6 bases). The CDR3 totals 13 residues. Per the germline V gene, CDR1 is LGHNA and CDR2 is YNFKEQ. V lost 3 bases and J lost 9, with 12 bases in between.

V gene TRBV6-1 combines with J gene TRBJ2-7; D might be TRBD1 (6 bases). There are 15 residues in the CDR3. V lost 6 bases, J lost 2 bases, and 17 bases lay in between. From germline, CDR1 is MNHNS and CDR2 SASEGT. The DNA of the CDR3 is TGTGCCAGCAGCGGTACCGGGACACGTCCCTACGAGCAGTACTTC. Its protein is CASSGTGTRPYEQYF.

This clonotype was observed a single time. An end of the junction differs from the germline gene, which may be a read error. The rearrangement links TRBV7-2 to TRBJ2-4, with 7 bases fitting TRBD2. CDR3 length: 22 residues. Germline lookup yields CDR1 SGHTA and CDR2 FQGNSA. Written as DNA, the CDR3 is TGTGCCAGCAACTTAGCCCTATCTCGAGTAGCGGGCGAGGAAGGAGCCAAAAACATTCAGTACTTC. Translating gives CASNLALSRVAGEEGAKNIQYF.

This chain uses TRBV27 with TRBJ2-5, with unresolved D. The CDR3 contains 13 residues. Looked up from germline, CDR1 is MNHEY and CDR2 is SMNVEV (reference sequence). Trimming stripped 3 bases from V and 1 base from J, with 6 bases between. CDR3 protein: CASSLESQETQYF. The DNA for the CDR3 is TGTGCCAGCAGTTTGGAAAGCCAAGAGACCCAGTACTTC.